The rows below give T cell receptor beta chains drawn from one sample of a study of blood T cell repertoires in COVID-19. Libraries were prepared by immunoSEQ multiplex PCR; TCRdb keeps only in-frame clonotypes and omits some of them. The table includes approximately 170,000 clones, roughly 83% detected once. Material: PBMCs or T cells enriched from blood (not recorded which). The receptors originated from a woman aged 25-40 years who had recovered from COVID-19. The CDR3 runs from the conserved cysteine through the conserved F or W. The D gene is left open where the match is weak. Clone size is shown for a subset of rows, as once, few, many or a class of expanded clone.

CDR3aa,CDR3nt,abundance,d_gene,v_gene,j_gene
CARGGPQRNNEQFF,TGTGCCAGAGGGGGCCCGCAACGAAACAATGAGCAGTTCTTC,NA,TRBD1,TRBV19,TRBJ2-1
CASRGWAAYNEQFF,TGTGCCAGTCGGGGGTGGGCGGCCTACAATGAGCAGTTCTTC,NA,NA,TRBV6-5,TRBJ2-1
CAISESTGDNEKLFF,TGTGCCATCAGTGAGTCGACAGGGGATAATGAAAAACTGTTTTTT,NA,TRBD1,TRBV10-3,TRBJ1-4
CASSSGQTSNQPQHF,TGTGCCAGCAGCTCGGGACAGACTAGCAATCAGCCCCAGCATTTT,NA,TRBD1,TRBV7-6,TRBJ1-5
CASSLTGGLPSYEQYF,TGCGCCAGCAGCTTGACAGGGGGCCTACCTTCCTACGAGCAGTACTTC,few,TRBD1,TRBV5-1,TRBJ2-7
CASLTGLLTNEKLFF,TGTGCCAGTCTTACAGGGTTGTTAACTAATGAAAAACTGTTTTTT,once,NA,TRBV6-4,TRBJ1-4
CASSPFGQGSFNQPQHF,TGTGCCAGCTCACCTTTCGGACAGGGGAGTTTCAATCAGCCCCAGCATTTT,NA,TRBD1,TRBV18,TRBJ1-5
CASSQPRGRPTEAFF,TGTGCCAGCAGCCAACCCAGGGGTAGGCCCACTGAAGCTTTCTTT,NA,NA,TRBV3-1/TRBV3-2,TRBJ1-1
CASSLNNEQFF,TGTGCCAGCAGCCTTAACAATGAGCAGTTCTTC,NA,NA,TRBV14,TRBJ2-1
CASKTGGYSNQPQHF,TGTGCCAGTAAGACAGGGGGCTATAGCAATCAGCCCCAGCATTTT,NA,TRBD1,TRBV19,TRBJ1-5
CASSLTGQGNTIYF,TGTGCCAGCAGCCTTACTGGACAGGGGAACACCATATATTTT,NA,TRBD1,TRBV11-2,TRBJ1-3
CSVEASGRRSYNEQFF,TGCAGCGTTGAGGCTAGCGGGAGGCGATCCTACAATGAGCAGTTCTTC,NA,TRBD2,TRBV29-1,TRBJ2-1
CASSESRTAANYGYTF,TGTGCCAGCAGCGAGAGTCGGACAGCAGCTAACTATGGCTACACCTTC,NA,NA,TRBV9,TRBJ1-2
CASSSIRWGQQNTGELFF,TGTGCCAGCAGCTCTATCCGGTGGGGACAGCAGAACACCGGGGAGCTGTTTTTT,once,TRBD1,TRBV5-8,TRBJ2-2
CASSLTGLNTEAFF,TGTGCCAGCAGCCTGACAGGCCTGAACACTGAAGCTTTCTTT,once,NA,TRBV7-9,TRBJ1-1
CASIADTHRNYGYTF,TGTGCCAGTATTGCGGACACCCACCGGAACTATGGCTACACCTTC,NA,NA,TRBV19,TRBJ1-2
CASNRRTNTGELFF,TGTGCCAGCAATAGGAGAACGAACACCGGGGAGCTGTTTTTT,NA,NA,TRBV6-5,TRBJ2-2
CASSLASVGAGGYTF,TGTGCCAGCAGCTTAGCGTCGGTGGGGGCAGGTGGCTACACCTTC,few,NA,TRBV7-9,TRBJ1-2
CASSLVLTWTSRGETQYF,TGTGCCAGCAGCTTAGTACTGACTTGGACTAGCCGAGGGGAGACCCAGTACTTC,NA,TRBD2,TRBV7-8,TRBJ2-5
CASSSNRGAEGYTF,TGTGCCAGCAGCTCCAACAGGGGGGCGGAAGGCTACACCTTC,few,TRBD1,TRBV7-2,TRBJ1-2
CASTGTSGSDTQYF,TGTGCCAGCACCGGGACTAGCGGGTCAGATACGCAGTATTTT,NA,TRBD2,TRBV7-2,TRBJ2-3
CASSQPRAPSGANVLTF,TGCGCCAGCAGCCAACCCAGGGCCCCCTCTGGGGCCAACGTCCTGACTTTC,NA,NA,TRBV4-1,TRBJ2-6
CASSPTFIDEQFF,TGTGCCAGCTCACCCACTTTCATCGATGAGCAGTTCTTC,NA,NA,TRBV18,TRBJ2-1
CASFYTHGGTEAFF,TGTGCCAGCTTCTACACCCACGGAGGAACTGAAGCTTTCTTT,NA,NA,TRBV6-6,TRBJ1-1
CAWSVPGQGLGEQYF,TGTGCCTGGAGTGTACCGGGACAGGGGTTGGGCGAGCAGTACTTC,NA,TRBD1,TRBV30,TRBJ2-7
CASSHNKGERDSPLHF,TGTGCCAGCTCACACAACAAGGGGGAGAGGGATTCACCCCTCCACTTT,NA,NA,TRBV18,TRBJ1-6
CASSTRNTGELFF,TGTGCCAGCAGTACGCGGAACACCGGGGAGCTGTTTTTT,once,NA,TRBV27,TRBJ2-2
CATRTSGTGRTEAFF,TGTGCCACCAGAACTTCAGGGACAGGGAGGACTGAAGCTTTCTTT,NA,TRBD1,TRBV24-1,TRBJ1-1
CASSPWGRTGVTQPQHF,TGTGCCAGCTCACCATGGGGCCGGACAGGGGTTACTCAGCCCCAGCATTTT,NA,TRBD1,TRBV18,TRBJ1-5
CAWSAPNTIYF,TGTGCCTGGAGTGCTCCGAACACCATATATTTT,NA,NA,TRBV30,TRBJ1-3
CASSTRRSEKLFF,TGTGCCAGCAGTACCCGGAGGAGTGAAAAACTGTTTTTT,once,NA,TRBV28,TRBJ1-4
CASSDLPQSSGGNTIYF,TGTGCCAGCAGTGATCTTCCACAGAGCTCGGGGGGAAACACCATATATTTT,once,NA,TRBV3-1/TRBV3-2,TRBJ1-3
CASSDRDRQFF,TGTGCCAGCAGTGACAGGGATCGGCAGTTCTTC,NA,TRBD1,TRBV12-3/TRBV12-4,TRBJ2-1
CASSLERVGPYEQYF,TGTGCCAGCAGCTTAGAGCGGGTAGGTCCTTACGAGCAGTACTTC,NA,NA,TRBV11-1,TRBJ2-7
CASSEGRGLRETQYF,TGTGCCAGCAGTGAAGGCAGGGGGTTACGTGAGACCCAGTACTTC,NA,TRBD1,TRBV6-4,TRBJ2-5
CASSRTSGSYEQYF,TGTGCCAGTAGCCGGACTAGCGGGAGTTACGAGCAGTACTTC,NA,TRBD2,TRBV19,TRBJ2-7
CASSTTGGIGYGYTF,TGTGCCAGCAGCACTACAGGGGGCATCGGCTATGGCTACACCTTC,NA,TRBD1,TRBV7-6,TRBJ1-2
CATSDPRSSTNEKLFF,TGTGCCACCAGTGACCCGAGGAGTTCTACTAATGAAAAACTGTTTTTT,NA,NA,TRBV24-1,TRBJ1-4
CASRPDSMTGGYTF,TGCGCCAGCAGACCTGACTCGATGACTGGTGGCTACACCTTC,NA,NA,TRBV5-1,TRBJ1-2
CASSPLATSSYNEQFF,TGTGCCAGCAGCCCACTAGCTACTAGCTCCTACAATGAGCAGTTCTTC,NA,NA,TRBV5-5,TRBJ2-1